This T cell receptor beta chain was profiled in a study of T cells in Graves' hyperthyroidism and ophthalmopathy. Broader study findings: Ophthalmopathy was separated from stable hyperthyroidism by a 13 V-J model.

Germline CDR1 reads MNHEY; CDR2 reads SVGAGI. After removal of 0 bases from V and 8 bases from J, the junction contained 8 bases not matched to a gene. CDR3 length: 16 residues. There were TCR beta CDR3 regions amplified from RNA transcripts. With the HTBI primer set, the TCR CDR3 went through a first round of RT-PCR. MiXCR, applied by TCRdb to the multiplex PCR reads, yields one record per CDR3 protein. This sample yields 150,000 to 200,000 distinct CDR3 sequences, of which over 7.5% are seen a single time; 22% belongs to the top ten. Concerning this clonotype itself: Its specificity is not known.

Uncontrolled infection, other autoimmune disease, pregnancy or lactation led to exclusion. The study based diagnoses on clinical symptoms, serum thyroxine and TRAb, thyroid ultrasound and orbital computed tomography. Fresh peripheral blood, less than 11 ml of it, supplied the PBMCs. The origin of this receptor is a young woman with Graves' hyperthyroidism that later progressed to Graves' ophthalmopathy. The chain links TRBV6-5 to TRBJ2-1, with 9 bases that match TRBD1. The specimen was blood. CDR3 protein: CASSYSPGQGSDEQFF. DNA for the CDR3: TGTGCCAGCAGTTACTCCCCGGGACAGGGTTCTGATGAGCAGTTCTTC.